The 21 T cell receptor beta chains below were found in one sample sequenced in a study of T-cell memory formation after mild COVID-19. TCRdb used MiXCR to reprocess the 5' RACE reads, holding one entry per CDR3 protein. The sample has about 430,000 distinct CDR3 sequences, 18% seen once. The sequenced material came from PBMCs or a T cell subset sorted from them (not recorded which). These receptors originate from a man between 18 and 29 years old who had mild COVID-19 (a few samples of this study predate the infection). Cell type and time point are not known.

This clonotype has only a few counts. The chain is built from TRBV7-2 and TRBJ1-1; D gene ambiguous. From germline, CDR1 is SGHTA and CDR2 FQGNSA. Trimming shortened V by 2 bases and J by 4 bases, and 23 bases separated the two germline ends. This CDR3 is 18 amino acids long. The CDR3 DNA sequence: TGTGCCAGCAGCTTAAGAGGGCTCGACTGGGGAGTGAGCACTGAAGCTTTCTTT. It encodes CASSLRGLDWGVSTEAFF.

This clonotype was detected many times. The CDR3 loop reads CASSTTYEQYF. Written as DNA, the CDR3 is TGTGCCAGCAGCACCACCTACGAGCAGTACTTC. The chain is built from TRBV7-2 and TRBJ2-7; D unclear. V was clipped by 5 bases and J by 2 bases, with 4 bases between them. The CDR3 extends over 11 amino acids. The germline V gene has CDR1 SGHTA and CDR2 FQGNSA.

This clonotype was found once. The CDR3, as DNA: TGTGCCAGCAGCCGGACTCTGGCGGAGCAGTTCTTC. Amino acid sequence: CASSRTLAEQFF. V usage is TRBV7-9 and J usage is TRBJ2-1; D is possibly TRBD2 (5 bases). This CDR3 region has 12 residues. Trimming stripped 5 bases from V and 10 bases from J, with 12 bases between. Germline lookup yields CDR1 SEHNR and CDR2 FQNEAQ (reference sequence).

This clonotype came up a few times. This chain connects TRBV20-1 to TRBJ1-4, with no clear D. V lost 4 bases, J lost 7 bases, and 10 bases lay in between. Germline V lookup: CDR1 DFQATT, CDR2 SNEGSKA (reference sequence). The CDR3 has 12 amino acids. CDR3 residues: CSANALREKLFF. Here the CDR3 DNA reads TGCAGTGCTAACGCCCTACGTGAAAAACTGTTTTTT.

The genes are TRBV12-3 or TRBV12-4 and TRBJ2-1; TRBD2 matches at 7 bases. The CDR3 has 16 residues. Trimming removed 1 base from V and 7 bases from J; junction bases left unmatched: 10. CDR3 sequence reads: CASSLDSGGGRNEQFF. CDR3 nucleotides: TGTGCCAGCAGTTTAGACTCTGGCGGGGGAAGGAATGAGCAGTTCTTC.

This rearrangement joins TRBV20-1 to TRBJ1-2, with TRBD1 as a possible D gene (6 bases). Germline V gives CDR1 DFQATT, CDR2 SNEGSKA (reference sequence). V lost 3 bases, J lost 0 bases, and 8 bases lay in between. CDR3 size: 13 residues. The CDR3 DNA reads TGCAGTGCTAGCACAGGGTCTAACTATGGCTACACCTTC. Its translation: CSASTGSNYGYTF.

This clonotype was counted only a few times. Just one base apart from a much larger clone, this may be a read error. The chain combines TRBV6-2 or TRBV6-3 with TRBJ2-3; D not resolved. CDR3 length: 13 amino acids. Between the trimmed V and J ends, which lost 1 base and 3 bases, there was a span of 5 bases. CDR1 is MNHEY, CDR2 SVGEGT, per germline. CDR3 sequence: CASSYWRTDTQYF. CDR3 coding DNA: TGTGCCAGCAGTTACTGGAGAACAGATACGCAGTATTTT.

This rearrangement joins TRBV20-1 to TRBJ1-2; D perhaps matches TRBD1 (5 bases). V was shortened by 5 bases and J by 8 bases, with 18 bases between the two germline ends. Germline lookup yields CDR1 DFQATT and CDR2 SNEGSKA (reference sequence). The CDR3 contains 13 residues. CDR3: CSAPPGGSRGYTF. The CDR3 coding sequence is TGCAGTGCTCCCCCGGGGGGTTCTAGAGGCTACACCTTC.

The chain is built from TRBV2 and TRBJ2-1, with TRBD2 matching over 11 bases. This CDR3 contains 15 residues. CDR1 and CDR2 (germline): SNHLY, FYNNEI. Losses at the gene ends were 6 bases for V and 9 bases for J; bases not matched to a gene: 10. The CDR3 is CASRVSGRASGEQFF. The CDR3 DNA is TGTGCCAGCAGAGTTAGCGGGAGGGCCTCGGGTGAGCAGTTCTTC.

The genes are TRBV5-6 and TRBJ1-1; no definite D call. The CDR3 runs 11 residues. The germline V and J ends were trimmed by 1 base and 11 bases, with 9 bases remaining between them. From germline, CDR1 is SGHDT and CDR2 YYEEEE. In DNA, the CDR3 is TGTGCCAGCAGCTTGAGCGGGAAGGCTTTCTTT. Protein sequence: CASSLSGKAFF.

This clonotype has more than one count but fewer than ten. The gene calls are TRBV15 and TRBJ2-5; D unclear. With 3 bases removed from V and 7 bases from J, the gap between germline ends came to 15 bases. Germline V gene lookup returns CDR1 LNHNV and CDR2 YYDKDF (reference sequence). The CDR3 spans 14 residues. CDR3 DNA sequence: TGTGCCACCAGCAGGGACCCGAGCGCAGGGACCCAGTACTTC. Its protein is CATSRDPSAGTQYF.

By sample share, this clonotype is medium-sized. This chain joins TRBV12-3 or TRBV12-4 and TRBJ2-1, with 8 nucleotides matching TRBD2. This CDR3 is built from 14 residues. With V trimmed by 3 bases and J by 4 bases, 2 bases remained unmatched. CDR3: CASSLGGGYNEQFF. The CDR3 DNA is TGTGCCAGCAGTTTGGGCGGGGGGTACAATGAGCAGTTCTTC.

This clonotype was seen only a few times. The J gene is TRBJ1-4, the V gene TRBV6-6; D not certain. The CDR3 runs to 12 residues. Looked up from germline, CDR1 is MNHNY and CDR2 is SVGAGI (reference sequence). Trimming shortened V by 7 bases and J by 7 bases, and 10 bases separated the two germline ends. The CDR3 DNA follows: TGTGCCAGCACGGCCCGGGGTGAAAAACTGTTTTTT. It yields the protein CASTARGEKLFF.

This clonotype appeared many times. The chain is built from TRBV7-9 and TRBJ1-5; maybe TRBD1 (5 bases). Trimming left V 4 bases short and J 2 bases short, with 12 bases between. The V gene's germline CDR1 is SEHNR and CDR2 FQNEAQ (reference sequence). The CDR3 totals 15 residues. For the CDR3, the DNA is TGTGCCAGCAGCTCGACAGAGGGCGGCAATCAGCCCCAGCATTTT. Protein product: CASSSTEGGNQPQHF. Full variable domain (outside the CDR3, taken from reference TRBV7-9 and TRBJ1-5): DTGVSQNPRHKITKRGQNVTFRCDPISEHNRLYWYRQTLGQGPEFLTYFQNEAQLEKSRLLSDRFSAERPKGSFSTLEIQRTEQGDSAMYLCASSSTEGGNQPQHFGDGTRLSIL.

CDR3 DNA sequence: TGCAGTGCTTTGGATAGCTCCTACAATGAGCAGTTCTTC. It is translated as CSALDSSYNEQFF. The chain carries TRBV20-1 and TRBJ2-1, with D unclear. The CDR3 sequence is 13 residues long. The germline V and J ends were trimmed by 5 bases and 0 bases, with 8 bases remaining between them. Germline V gene data show CDR1 as DFQATT and CDR2 as SNEGSKA (reference sequence).

The CDR3 bases are TGTGCCAGCAGTTTATTGCACGATACTTATTCACCCCTCCACTTT. Translated: CASSLLHDTYSPLHF. The chain combines TRBV27 with TRBJ1-6; D ambiguous. Germline assignment: CDR1 MNHEY and CDR2 SMNVEV (reference sequence). Trimming took off 1 base at V and 8 bases at J, with 12 bases between the two ends. CDR3 size: 15 residues.

V is TRBV20-1 and J is TRBJ2-7; 14 bases match TRBD2. The V and J ends lost 0 bases and 4 bases, in that order; junction bases with no gene match: 2. The CDR3 extends over 15 amino acids. Germline V lookup: CDR1 DFQATT, CDR2 SNEGSKA (reference sequence). CDR3 residues: CSAREGTSGGYEQYF. The CDR3 DNA reads TGCAGTGCTAGAGAAGGGACTAGCGGGGGATACGAGCAGTACTTC.

The chain employs TRBV20-1 and TRBJ1-2; 9 positions match TRBD1. The length of the CDR3 is 13 residues. Germline V CDR1 and CDR2: DFQATT, SNEGSKA (reference sequence). CDR3 coding DNA: TGCAGGCCGAACGGACAGGGGACCTATGGCTACACCTTC. Its protein product is CRPNGQGTYGYTF.

This clonotype was observed a single time. The chain has TRBV10-1 and TRBJ2-7; D is unclear. The CDR3 extends over 16 amino acids. Germline loops: CDR1 WNHNN, CDR2 SYGVQD (reference sequence). Trimming took off 0 bases at V and 0 bases at J, with 12 bases between the two ends. In DNA form, the CDR3 reads TGCGCCAGCAGTGAGTCGGGCCAAGCGAGCTCCTACGAGCAGTACTTC. Translation: CASSESGQASSYEQYF.

This sequence joins TRBV12-3 or TRBV12-4 and TRBJ2-7, with unresolved D. The CDR3 covers 13 residues. V lost 1 base, J lost 7 bases, and 11 bases lay in between. CDR3 in DNA: TGTGCCAGCAGTTTAGGTAGTATTCGGGAGCAGTACTTC. Its protein product is CASSLGSIREQYF.

This clonotype was recorded a few times. The CDR3 reads CAAPGQGNQPQHF. CDR3 in DNA: TGTGCCGCCCCAGGACAGGGCAATCAGCCCCAGCATTTT. The chain has TRBV24-1 and TRBJ1-5; TRBD1 matches at 7 bases. J lost 2 bases, V lost 12 bases, and 6 bases had no gene match. The germline CDR1 and CDR2 sequences are KGHDR and SFDVKD. There are 13 residues in the CDR3.